The sequence of this T cell receptor beta chain was determined in a study of shared clonotypes between healthy human individuals. Looking at the study overall: Three plates were used per donor for CD4 naive, three for CD4 memory, two for CD8 naive and one for CD8 memory.

The CDR3 runs 15 residues. V was trimmed by 2 bases and J by 0 bases, leaving 10 bases between them. Per the germline V gene, CDR1 is MGHRA and CDR2 is YSYEKL. Terminally differentiated effector memory CD45RA+ cells were excluded by CCR7 positive selection of CD45RO-negative cells. Clones were read by immunoSEQ multiplex PCR, and TCRdb kept only the in-frame ones, dropping some. Altogether more than 2 million clones are present, around 95% being singletons, with the ten largest covering roughly 1.7%. This chain links TRBV4-1 with TRBJ1-2, with D hard to call. The sequence came from a man aged 18 to 30 in good health. Some clones in this sample may be carry-over from other donors' samples. Specimen: naive CD8+ T cells from PBMCs. The CDR3: CASSQNTPANYGYTF. The CDR3 DNA is TGCGCCAGCAGCCAAAACACACCCGCTAACTATGGCTACACCTTC.